This TCR beta chain was found in a study of shared clonotypes between healthy human individuals. The split of CD4+ cells yielded CD45RA+ naive and CD45RA-negative memory subsets. Study-wide results and limits: Only a few donors were included, so the genetic and exposure-history diversity represented was limited.

Trimming took off 0 bases at V and 6 bases at J, with 9 bases between the two ends. The CDR3 loop spans 14 amino acids. Germline CDR1 and CDR2: SGHDT and YYEEEE. Methods used by the authors: As immunoSEQ supplied junction-only sequences (without quality scores), filtering differed. The method was immunoSEQ multiplex PCR; TCRdb's version includes in-frame clones alone and lacks a portion of them. V and J calls and clone size are as listed in that table; D and trimming were resolved from the DNA. Here the sample spans a few million clones, roughly 92% being singletons. On this clone: The antigen is not known.

The source is a man between 18 and 35 years old in good health. Some clones in this sample may be carry-over from other donors' samples. The chain combines TRBV5-6 with TRBJ2-2, with D perhaps matching TRBD1 or TRBD2 (5 bases each). Sample: naive CD4+ T cells from PBMCs. The sample's subset: CD45RA+ positively selected. The CDR3, as DNA: TGTGCCAGCAGCTTGGATTGGGGGTCCGGGGAGCTGTTTTTT. Its translation is CASSLDWGSGELFF.